The T cell receptor beta chain under discussion was sequenced for a study of CD8 T cells in Susac syndrome. This CDR3 region has 16 residues. Trimming left V 0 bases short and J 2 bases short, with 14 bases between. Germline loops: CDR1 GTSNPN, CDR2 SVGIG (reference sequence). CD8+ and CD4+ T cells from blood underwent TCR beta sequencing, which was carried out in a high-throughput format. Negative isolation yielded CD8+ and CD4+ T cells; FACS enriched TEMRA cells. The RNA input was roughly 0.45 to 1 ug, and it was reverse transcribed with random hexamers. A multiplex approach, immunoSEQ multiplex PCR, amplified TCR beta CDR3 across 54 Vbeta and 13 Jbeta. TCRdb re-called the immunoSEQ multiplex PCR reads through MiXCR, storing one row per CDR3 protein. The table has over 150,000 distinct CDR3 sequences, approximately 93% seen once.

V usage is TRBV30 and J usage is TRBJ2-4; the D gene is possibly TRBD2 (6 bases). Sequencing used CD4+ T cells from PBMCs. This receptor was obtained from a human donor with multiple sclerosis. The CDR3: CAWSVSYAGSKNIQYF. CDR3 nucleotides: TGTGCCTGGAGTGTATCTTACGCGGGGTCCAAAAACATTCAGTACTTC.